This paragraph reports one T cell receptor (beta chain). What it binds is unknown. PCR involved 60 Vbeta and 13 Jbeta primers. TCRdb's table, derived via immunoSEQ multiplex PCR, lists solely in-frame clones and lacks some. The table lists around 300,000 clones, just over 70% of them singletons. The sample originates from a study of cytomegalovirus exposure and HLA in healthy donors. Germline lookup yields CDR1 MNHEY and CDR2 SMNVEV (reference sequence). The V end was cut by 2 bases, the J end by 11 bases, with 12 bases between. The CDR3 is made up of 12 amino acids. Study conclusions and caveats: Productive status was seen about 87% or about 30% of the time for most TCR beta V segments in an earlier analysis. 87-base-pair reads could not separate some V segments, including TRBV6-2 and TRBV6-3. On later analysis, the bulk of CMV-associated TCR beta chains appeared to be HLA-restricted. A later analysis showed that HLA-associated TCR beta chains had undergone more clonal expansion than equally common others.

This chain joins TRBV27 and TRBJ1-2; no definite D call. The source is a female donor in good health and CMV-seronegative. Sequences were obtained from PBMCs. DNA of the CDR3: TGTGCCAGCAGTTTACCCGGGAACGAGTACACCTTC. Its protein is CASSLPGNEYTF.